This TCR beta chain was captured in a study of OX40 agonist ivuxolimab in advanced cancers. Study-level points and caveats: Low clonal expansion, among the lowest seen, marked partial responders at 0.1-3.0 mg/kg.

J gave up 7 bases and V 6 bases, and 13 bases lay outside the gene matches. CDR3 length: 16 amino acids. Germline-derived CDR1 and CDR2 are MRHNA and SNTAGT. Sequenced by immunoSEQ multiplex PCR; TCRdb stores in-frame clones only, minus some. The sample lists tens of thousands of clones, 94% occurring once. Concerning this clone itself: The antigen remains undetermined.

Sequencing was performed on CD4+ or CD8+ T cells sorted from blood, taken in a trial of the OX40 agonist ivuxolimab. The source is an adult with an advanced solid tumor such as melanoma, head and neck, liver or kidney cancer. J is TRBJ2-2 and V is TRBV6-4; 8 nucleotides align to TRBD2. CDR3 coding DNA: TGTGCCAGCAGCGTATACGGGGGGGTCGTGAACGGGGAGCTGTTTTTT. It is translated as CASSVYGGVVNGELFF.